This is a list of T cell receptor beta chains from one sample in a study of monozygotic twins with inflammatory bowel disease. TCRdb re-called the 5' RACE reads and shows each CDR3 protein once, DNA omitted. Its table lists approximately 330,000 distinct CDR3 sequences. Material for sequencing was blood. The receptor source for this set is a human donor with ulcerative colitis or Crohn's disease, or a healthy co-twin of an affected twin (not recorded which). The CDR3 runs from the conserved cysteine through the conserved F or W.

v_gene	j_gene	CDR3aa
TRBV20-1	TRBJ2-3	CSAGTPGTDTQYF
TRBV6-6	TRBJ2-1	CASRGDAYNEQFF
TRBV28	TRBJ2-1	CASRPQGVAGVVEQFF
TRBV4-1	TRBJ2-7	CASSQVAGGENEQYF
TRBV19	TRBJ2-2	CASSIEGLAGGTGELFF
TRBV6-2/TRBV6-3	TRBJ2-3	CASSYREPTDTQYF
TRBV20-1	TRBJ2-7	CSARDRGTRGTYEQYF
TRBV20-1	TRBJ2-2	CSAQQGATGELFF
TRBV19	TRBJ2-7	CATGQGVTYEQYF
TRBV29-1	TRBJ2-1	CSVGALAIDEQFF
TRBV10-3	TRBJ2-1	CAIRGSVQKAPQSSYNEQFF
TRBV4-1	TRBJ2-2	CASSLVGLAGGLGTGELFF
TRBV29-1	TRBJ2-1	CSVVLPSSYNEQFF
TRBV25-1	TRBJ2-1	CATLRLNCPAVSSYNEQFF
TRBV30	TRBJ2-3	CAWSRTGVTDTQYF
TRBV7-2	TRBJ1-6	CASSFETPGVSPLHF
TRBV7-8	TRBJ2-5	CASSLRDGLDGETQYF
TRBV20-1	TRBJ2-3	CSARVAGGPRSTDTQYF
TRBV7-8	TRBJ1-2	CASSLELYRGQNYGYTF
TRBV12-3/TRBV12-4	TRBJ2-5	CASSPRDGEQETQYF
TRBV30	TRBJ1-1	CAWTFVDTEAFF
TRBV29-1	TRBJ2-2	CSAQNTGELFF
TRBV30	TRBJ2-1	CAWSEGGGSYNEQFF
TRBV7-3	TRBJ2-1	CASSLRTSYYNEQFF
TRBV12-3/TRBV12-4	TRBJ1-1	CASSFVGSGVILKAFF
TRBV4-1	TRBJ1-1	CASTRGQGRSGAFF
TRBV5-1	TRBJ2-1	CASSEGTSSYNEQFF
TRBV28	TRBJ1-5	CASRASSGLRNQPQHF
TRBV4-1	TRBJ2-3	CASRPSGLSTDTQYF
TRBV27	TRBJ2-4	CASSRDLAKNIQYF
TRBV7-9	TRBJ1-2	CASSLGAQDYGYTF
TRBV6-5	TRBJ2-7	CASSYGWREQYF
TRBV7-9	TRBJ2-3	CASSSGLAGGLDTQYF
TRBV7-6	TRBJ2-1	CASSLLGGKSYNEQFF
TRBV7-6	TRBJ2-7	CASSPRERGYEQYF
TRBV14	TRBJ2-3	CASRATGEASTDTQYF
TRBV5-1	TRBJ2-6	CASSLRLAVSGANVLTF
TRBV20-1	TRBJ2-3	CSANRGPDTQYF
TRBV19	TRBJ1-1	CASSSPDRGGTEAFF
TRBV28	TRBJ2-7	CASSSVDSRYEQYF
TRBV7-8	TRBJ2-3	CASSGRSRPDTQYF
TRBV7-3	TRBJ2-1	CASSLTTSGRINEQFF
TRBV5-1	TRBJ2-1	CASSSGERNEQFF
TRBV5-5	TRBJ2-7	CASSPGAGFAYEQYF